This record looks at one T cell receptor (beta chain) sequence and its context. This record belongs to a study of blood T cell repertoires in COVID-19. Study-wide context: Samples came from the United States, Italy and Spain, spanning acute and convalescent COVID-19. From T cells, B-cell-depleted T cells, or PBMCs came the material, which was cDNA or gDNA.

Source study methods: Estimated nucleated cell counts came from reference gene primer amplification. Libraries were prepared by immunoSEQ multiplex PCR; TCRdb keeps only in-frame clonotypes and omits some of them. V and J calls and clone size are given by that table; D and trimming were obtained from the DNA. Counted here are some 460,000 clones, about nine tenths occurring once; the ten biggest clones make up about 0.75%. Those who participated ranged in age from roughly 18 to 90 years and resided in around 22 US areas. The TCR comes from a woman aged 18-35 years who had recovered from COVID-19. The specimen was PBMCs or T cells enriched from blood (not recorded which).

CDR3 nucleotides: TGTGCCAGCAGCCAAGACCATACACGCCACCACTATGGCTACACCTTC. It codes for CASSQDHTRHHYGYTF. The chain links TRBV3-1 (or the pseudogene TRBV3-2) to TRBJ1-2; the D is unclear. Germline values: CDR1 LGHDT, CDR2 YNNKEL (reference sequence). The CDR3 totals 16 residues. Trimming took 0 bases from V and 3 from J, leaving 14 bases between them.